The 31 T cell receptor beta chains presented below share a single source sample, sequenced in a study of cytomegalovirus exposure and HLA in healthy donors. Method: immunoSEQ multiplex PCR; TCRdb's copy keeps in-frame clones and lacks some. The data show some 290,000 clones, approximately 85% seen once. The specimen sequenced was PBMCs. These receptors were obtained from a man younger than 45 in good health and CMV-seronegative.

This clone occurred a few times. The chain employs TRBV6-5 and TRBJ1-5; D is unresolved. Germline V gives CDR1 MNHEY, CDR2 SVGAGI. Trimming took 4 bases from V and 2 from J, leaving 15 bases between them. The CDR3 totals 16 residues. The CDR3 spells CASSSRTTRGNQPQHF. The DNA of the CDR3 is TGTGCCAGCAGTTCCAGGACGACGCGGGGCAATCAGCCCCAGCATTTT.

This chain uses TRBV7-8 with TRBJ1-2, with 7 bases that match TRBD1. J was trimmed by 3 bases and V by 1 base; bases with no gene match: 2. Germline V gene data show CDR1 as SGHVS and CDR2 as FQNEAQ. CDR3 size: 14 residues. The CDR3 protein is CASSLDTGDYGYTF. The CDR3 DNA sequence: TGTGCCAGCAGCTTAGATACAGGGGACTATGGCTACACCTTC.

This clone has only one observation. V is TRBV15 and J is TRBJ2-7; 8 bases are shared with TRBD2. The CDR3 runs to 14 residues. Trimming at V came to 4 bases and at J to 2 bases, leaving 4 bases not matched to a gene. Per germline, CDR1 LNHNV and CDR2 YYDKDF (reference sequence). In nucleotides, the CDR3 is TGTGCCACCAGCAAGAGCGGGAGCCCCTACGAGCAGTACTTC. This codes for CATSKSGSPYEQYF. Combining the CDR3 with reference TRBV15 and TRBJ2-7 gives the whole variable domain DAMVIQNPRYQVTQFGKPVTLSCSQTLNHNVMYWYQQKSSQAPKLLFHYYDKDFNNEADTPDNFQSRRPNTSFCFLDIRSPGLGDTAMYLCATSKSGSPYEQYFGPGTRLTVT.

V and J are TRBV7-9 and TRBJ1-6, with 9 positions matching TRBD1. The trim removed 4 bases at V and 5 bases at J, leaving 3 bases unmatched. Germline lookup yields CDR1 SEHNR and CDR2 FQNEAQ (reference sequence). The CDR3 covers 15 residues. CDR3 coding DNA: TGTGCCAGCAGCTCTTGGGACAGGGATAATTCACCCCTCCACTTT. This sequence encodes CASSSWDRDNSPLHF.

V gene TRBV18 combines with J gene TRBJ2-1; 9 nucleotides agree with TRBD2. This CDR3 is 17 amino acids long. V dropped 0 bases and J dropped 1; count of bases not matched to a gene: 4. Germline CDR1 is KGHSH and CDR2 is LQKENI. The CDR3 sequence is CASSPPRRGGSYNEQFF. The CDR3 nucleotides are TGTGCCAGCTCACCACCGAGGCGGGGGGGTTCCTACAATGAGCAGTTCTTC.

The V call is TRBV5-4, the J call TRBJ1-1; TRBD1 matches at 8 bases. In germline, CDR1 is SGHNT, CDR2 YYREEE (reference sequence). The CDR3 is 13 amino acids. J was trimmed by 6 bases and V by 7 bases; bases with no gene match: 8. The CDR3 region has the DNA TGTGCCAGCGGACCGGGCAGGGGGCCTGAAGCTTTCTTT. Amino acid sequence: CASGPGRGPEAFF.

This sequence joins TRBV12-5 and TRBJ1-2; 8 bases match TRBD1. The CDR3 sequence is 13 residues long. Germline loops: CDR1 LGHNT, CDR2 FRNRAP. The V and J ends lost 1 base and 8 bases, in that order; junction bases with no gene match: 3. The CDR3 sequence: CASGLEDRVGYTF. The CDR3 region has the DNA TGTGCTAGTGGTTTGGAGGACAGGGTGGGCTACACCTTC. Variable domain in full (rest from reference TRBV12-5 and TRBJ1-2): DARVTQTPRHKVTEMGQEVTMRCQPILGHNTVFWYRQTMMQGLELLAYFRNRAPLDDSGMPKDRFSAEMPDATLATLKIQPSEPRDSAVYFCASGLEDRVGYTFGSGTRLTVV.

In its sample, this clone was seen a few times. The V gene is TRBV25-1, the J gene TRBJ1-2; D gene ambiguous. CDR1 and CDR2 from the germline V gene are MGHDK and SYGVNS. This CDR3 region has 11 residues. The V and J ends lost 2 bases and 8 bases respectively, with 6 bases between them. Here the CDR3 DNA reads TGTGCCAGCAGTGAAGGGAGAGGCTACACCTTC. Encoded protein: CASSEGRGYTF.

J is TRBJ2-7 and V is TRBV11-2; 14 bases agree with TRBD2. The CDR3 sequence is 18 residues long. With 3 bases clipped from V and 0 bases from J, the junction kept 7 bases outside the gene matches. CDR1 is SGHAT and CDR2 is FQNNGV in the germline V gene. In DNA, the CDR3 is TGTGCCAGCAGCTTGCGAAACGGACTAGCGGGGGGCTCCTACGAGCAGTACTTC. It codes for CASSLRNGLAGGSYEQYF.

The rearrangement uses TRBV5-1 and TRBJ2-5; the match to TRBD2 covers 9 bases. The germline CDR1 and CDR2 sequences are SGHRS and YFSETQ. The CDR3 is 16 amino acids. The trim removed 4 bases at V and 0 bases at J, leaving 7 bases unmatched. CDR3 sequence: CASSLGASGDQETQYF. CDR3 nucleotide sequence: TGCGCCAGCAGCCTGGGGGCTAGCGGGGACCAAGAGACCCAGTACTTC.

This chain connects TRBV4-3 to TRBJ2-1; 10 bases fit TRBD2. The CDR3 loop spans 17 amino acids. The trim removed 1 base at V and 4 bases at J, leaving 7 bases unmatched. CDR1 is LGHNA and CDR2 is YSLEER in the germline V gene. CDR3 coding DNA: TGCGCCAGCAGCCAAGGTCCCGCTAGCGGGGGATACAATGAGCAGTTCTTC. It is translated as CASSQGPASGGYNEQFF.

V gene TRBV6-1 combines with J gene TRBJ1-3, with 8 bases identical to TRBD1. Germline CDR1 MNHNS, CDR2 SASEGT. Trimming at V came to 6 bases and at J to 2 bases, leaving 3 bases not matched to a gene. The CDR3 is 14 residues long. In DNA form, the CDR3 reads TGTGCCAGCAGAGCGGGACAGGCTGGAAACACCATATATTTT. It yields the protein CASRAGQAGNTIYF.

The rearrangement links TRBV7-9 to TRBJ1-2; D unresolved. This CDR3 has 15 residues. V shed 4 bases and J shed 4 bases, with 16 bases lying between them. Germline V gene data show CDR1 as SEHNR and CDR2 as FQNEAQ (reference sequence). The CDR3 coding sequence is TGTGCCAGCAGCTCCTCCGGGTTTGGTGGCTATGGCTACACCTTC. Encoded protein: CASSSSGFGGYGYTF. Together with reference TRBV7-9 and TRBJ1-2, the CDR3 gives the full variable domain: DTGVSQNPRHKITKRGQNVTFRCDPISEHNRLYWYRQTLGQGPEFLTYFQNEAQLEKSRLLSDRFSAERPKGSFSTLEIQRTEQGDSAMYLCASSSSGFGGYGYTFGSGTRLTVV.

The chain employs TRBV18 and TRBJ1-1; D may be TRBD1 (6 bases). CDR3 length equals 14 residues. Per the germline V gene, CDR1 is KGHSH and CDR2 is LQKENI. Trimming pared 3 bases from V and 5 bases from J, leaving 13 bases between. CDR3 protein: CASSPETGTTEAFF. In DNA, the CDR3 is TGTGCCAGCTCACCTGAGACAGGTACGACTGAAGCTTTCTTT.

CDR3 coding DNA: TGTGCCAGCAGTGAAACAGCCGTAAGCTCCTATAATTCACCCCTCCACTTT. It codes for CASSETAVSSYNSPLHF. The chain couples TRBV2 to TRBJ1-6; D is undetermined. The CDR3 runs to 17 residues. Germline CDR1 is SNHLY and CDR2 is FYNNEI. With 2 bases removed from V and 0 bases from J, the gap between germline ends came to 11 bases.

The sample holds one count of this clone. The chain links TRBV6-1 to TRBJ2-3, with TRBD1 matching over 10 bases. This CDR3 is built from 17 residues. In germline, CDR1 is MNHNS, CDR2 SASEGT. J lost 2 bases, V lost 4 bases, and 9 bases had no gene match. In nucleotides, the CDR3 is TGTGCCAGCAGTGCCGGGACAGGGGTTTTAAACACAGATACGCAGTATTTT. It yields the protein CASSAGTGVLNTDTQYF.

The chain recombines TRBV2 with TRBJ1-5; no reliable D call. CDR3 length: 15 amino acids. CDR1 is SNHLY and CDR2 is FYNNEI in the germline V gene. The V end lost 2 bases, the J end lost 1 base, and 9 bases lay between the germline ends. The CDR3: CASSETTESNQPQHF. CDR3 DNA: TGTGCCAGCAGTGAAACAACAGAGAGCAATCAGCCCCAGCATTTT.

The V call is TRBV19, the J call TRBJ1-2, with D tentatively TRBD1 (6 bases). Deletions cut 5 bases from V and 4 bases from J, with 17 bases between. Per germline, CDR1 LNHDA and CDR2 SQIVND (reference sequence). CDR3 length: 15 residues. CDR3 sequence reads: CASSLPRTAFYGYTF. DNA for the CDR3: TGTGCCAGTAGTCTACCCAGGACAGCCTTCTATGGCTACACCTTC.

The chain combines TRBV7-9 with TRBJ2-2; 7 positions match TRBD2. V shed 4 bases, J shed 1 base, and the junction held 3 bases outside the gene matches. The germline CDR1 and CDR2 sequences are SEHNR and FQNEAQ (reference sequence). CDR3 length: 15 residues. CDR3 in amino acids: CASSSLAQNTGELFF. The DNA of the CDR3 is TGTGCCAGCAGCTCACTAGCGCAGAACACCGGGGAGCTGTTTTTT.

The chain links TRBV5-6 to TRBJ2-5; 11 bases agree with TRBD1. The CDR3 is made up of 15 amino acids. Germline loops: CDR1 SGHDT, CDR2 YYEEEE. V dropped 4 bases and J dropped 3; count of bases not matched to a gene: 5. CDR3 in amino acids: CASSRPGQGEETQYF. The CDR3 coding sequence is TGTGCCAGCAGCCGCCCGGGACAGGGGGAAGAGACCCAGTACTTC.

V and J are TRBV27 and TRBJ2-1; 10 bases map to TRBD2. After removal of 5 bases from V and 8 bases from J, the junction contained 12 bases not matched to a gene. Per germline, CDR1 MNHEY and CDR2 SMNVEV (reference sequence). The CDR3 is 16 residues long. CDR3 sequence (DNA): TGTGCCAGCAGTCCGCTAGCGGGGGCCACAGACTATGAGCAGTTCTTC. This codes for CASSPLAGATDYEQFF.

The chain couples TRBV29-1 to TRBJ2-7; D is perhaps TRBD2 (6 bases). The germline gives CDR1 SQVTM, CDR2 ANQGSEA. The V end was cut by 1 base, the J end by 10 bases, with 11 bases between. The CDR3 is 11 residues long. This CDR3 is CSVEVLGGQYF. For the CDR3, the DNA is TGCAGCGTTGAAGTCTTGGGAGGCCAGTACTTC.

The chain has TRBV5-1 and TRBJ2-1; 7 bases are shared with TRBD1. Trimming cost V 5 bases and J 6 bases; bases outside gene matches: 8. The CDR3 covers 14 residues. Germline values: CDR1 SGHRS, CDR2 YFSETQ. CDR3 sequence reads: CASSRRQGPNEQFF. CDR3 DNA: TGCGCCAGCAGTCGACGACAGGGTCCCAATGAGCAGTTCTTC.

This clone has just one count. The V and J genes are TRBV18 and TRBJ1-3, with 8 bases lining up with TRBD1. The V gene end was trimmed by 8 bases and the J gene end by 0 bases; junction bases not matched to a gene: 12. Germline V gene lookup returns CDR1 KGHSH and CDR2 LQKENI. This CDR3 comprises 17 residues. CDR3 bases: TGTGCCAGCGCGGGACAGGCCACACTATACTCTGGAAACACCATATATTTT. This encodes CASAGQATLYSGNTIYF. The full variable domain, in which reference TRBV18 and TRBJ1-3 provide the parts outside the CDR3, is NAGVMQNPRHLVRRRGQEARLRCSPMKGHSHVYWYRQLPEEGLKFMVYLQKENIIDESGMPKERFSAEFPKEGPSILRIQQVVRGDSAAYFCASAGQATLYSGNTIYFGEGSWLTVV.

The rearrangement uses TRBV6-5 and TRBJ1-5; tentative D call: TRBD1 (6 bases). V lost 10 bases and J lost 6, with 16 bases in between. The CDR3 has 13 amino acids. CDR1 and CDR2 from the germline V gene are MNHEY and SVGAGI. The CDR3 is CATQTGESQPQHF. The CDR3 DNA sequence: TGTGCCACCCAGACAGGCGAAAGTCAGCCCCAGCATTTT.

Comments on this clone: Within the sample, other DNA sequences also encode this same CDR3. The chain employs TRBV5-1 and TRBJ2-3, with 13 bases that match TRBD2. Germline CDR1 SGHRS, CDR2 YFSETQ. This CDR3 contains 16 residues. V was pared by 3 bases and J by 2 bases, with 3 bases of the junction left unmatched. CDR3 in DNA: TGCGCCAGCAGCTCCGGACTAGCGGGGGTCACAGATACGCAGTATTTT. As protein: CASSSGLAGVTDTQYF.

In this sample, this clone turned up a few times. The V call is TRBV6-5, the J call TRBJ2-1, with 14 bases fitting TRBD2. The CDR3 is made up of 16 amino acids. Germline lookup yields CDR1 MNHEY and CDR2 SVGAGI. J was trimmed by 7 bases and V by 0 bases; bases with no gene match: 2. This chain's CDR3 is CASSYSGLAGGNEQFF. As DNA, the CDR3 is TGTGCCAGCAGTTACTCAGGACTAGCGGGGGGTAATGAGCAGTTCTTC.

This clone has a single count. The chain couples TRBV11-2 to TRBJ1-4; TRBD1 matches 8 bases. Germline CDR1 and CDR2: SGHAT and FQNNGV. The CDR3 spans 16 residues. Germline trimming cut 1 base from V and 5 bases from J; bases unmatched to any gene: 6. The CDR3 DNA reads as TGTGCCAGCAGCTTAGTGGAGCACAGGGGGAATGAAAAACTGTTTTTT. Its protein product is CASSLVEHRGNEKLFF.

The chain combines TRBV21-1 with TRBJ2-7; TRBD2 is the table's D call, not checked against the DNA. TRBV21-1 is an annotated pseudogene. The CDR3 is 18 amino acids. The CDR3, as DNA: TGTGCCAGCAGAACCGTAGTTAAAGCGGGACTGACCACCTACGAGCAGTACTTC. This translates into CASRTVVKAGLTTYEQYF.

CDR3 bases: TGTGCCAGCAGCTTCCCTACAGGGAGGGAAAGGGGCTACACCTTC. It specifies CASSFPTGRERGYTF. The J gene is TRBJ1-2, the V gene TRBV5-4, with D maybe TRBD1 (6 bases). The germline V gene has CDR1 SGHNT and CDR2 YYREEE (reference sequence). Trimming pared 2 bases from V and 8 bases from J, leaving 19 bases between. The CDR3 length is 15 residues.

The rearrangement joins TRBV6-4 to TRBJ2-3; D remains unclear. The CDR3 consists of 13 residues. Trimming took 4 bases from V and 3 from J, leaving 8 bases between them. Germline CDR1 MRHNA, CDR2 SNTAGT. The CDR3 bases are TGTGCCAGCAGTGCTTCAACAACAGATACGCAGTATTTT. This encodes CASSASTTDTQYF.